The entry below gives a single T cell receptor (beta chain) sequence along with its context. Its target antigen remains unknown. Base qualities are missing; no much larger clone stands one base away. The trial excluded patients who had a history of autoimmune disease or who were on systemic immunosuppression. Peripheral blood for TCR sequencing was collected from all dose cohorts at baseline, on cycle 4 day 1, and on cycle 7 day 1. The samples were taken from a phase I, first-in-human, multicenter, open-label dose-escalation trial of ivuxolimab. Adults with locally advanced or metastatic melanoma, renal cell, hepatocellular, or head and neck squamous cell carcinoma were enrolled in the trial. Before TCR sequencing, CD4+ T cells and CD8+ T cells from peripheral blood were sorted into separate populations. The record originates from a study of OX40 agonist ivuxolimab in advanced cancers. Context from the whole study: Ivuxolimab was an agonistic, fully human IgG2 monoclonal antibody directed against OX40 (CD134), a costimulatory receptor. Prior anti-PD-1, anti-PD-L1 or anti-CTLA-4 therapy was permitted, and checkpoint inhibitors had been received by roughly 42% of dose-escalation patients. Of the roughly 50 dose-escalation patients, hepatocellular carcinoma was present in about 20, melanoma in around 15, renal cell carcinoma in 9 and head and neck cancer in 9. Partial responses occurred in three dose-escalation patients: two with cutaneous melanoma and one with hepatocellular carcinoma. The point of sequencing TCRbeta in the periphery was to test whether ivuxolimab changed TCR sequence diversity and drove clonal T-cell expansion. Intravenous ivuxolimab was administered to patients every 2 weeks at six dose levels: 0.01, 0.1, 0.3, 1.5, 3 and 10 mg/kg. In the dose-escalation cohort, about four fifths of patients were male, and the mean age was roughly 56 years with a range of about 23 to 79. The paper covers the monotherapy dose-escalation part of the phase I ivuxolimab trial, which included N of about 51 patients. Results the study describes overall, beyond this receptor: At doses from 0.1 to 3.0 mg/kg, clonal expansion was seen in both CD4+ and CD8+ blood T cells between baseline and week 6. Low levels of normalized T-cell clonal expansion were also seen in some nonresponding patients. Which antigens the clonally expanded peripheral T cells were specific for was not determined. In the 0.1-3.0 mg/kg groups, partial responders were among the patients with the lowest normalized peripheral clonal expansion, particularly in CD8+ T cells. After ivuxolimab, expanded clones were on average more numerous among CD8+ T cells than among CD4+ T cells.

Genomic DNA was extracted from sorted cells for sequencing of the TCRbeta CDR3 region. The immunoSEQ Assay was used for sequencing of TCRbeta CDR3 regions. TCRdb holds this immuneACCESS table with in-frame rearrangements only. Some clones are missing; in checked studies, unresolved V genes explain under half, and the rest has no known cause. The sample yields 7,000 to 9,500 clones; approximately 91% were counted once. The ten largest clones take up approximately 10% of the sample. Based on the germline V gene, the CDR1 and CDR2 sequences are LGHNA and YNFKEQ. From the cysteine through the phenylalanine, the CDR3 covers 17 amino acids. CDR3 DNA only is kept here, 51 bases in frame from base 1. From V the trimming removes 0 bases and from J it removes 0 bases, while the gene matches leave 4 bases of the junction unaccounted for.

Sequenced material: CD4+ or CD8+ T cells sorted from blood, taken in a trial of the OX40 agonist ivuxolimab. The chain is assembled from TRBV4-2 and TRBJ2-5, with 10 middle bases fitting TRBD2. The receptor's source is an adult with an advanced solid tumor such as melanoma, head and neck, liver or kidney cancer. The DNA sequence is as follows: TGTGCCAGCAGCCAAGATCTTAGCGGGGGGAACCAAGAGACCCAGTACTTC. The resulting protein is CASSQDLSGGNQETQYF.